This TCR beta chain emerged from a study of blood T cell repertoires in COVID-19 (dated by TCRdb to 2019 to 2021). General notes on the study: Samples from collaborators originated in the United States, Italy and Spain and spanned both the acute and convalescent phases of COVID-19. The prospective study material was composed of cDNA or gDNA derived from T cells, B-cell-depleted T cells, or PBMCs. The dataset comprised deeply sampled blood TCRbeta repertoires from subjects exposed to, actively infected with, or recovered from COVID-19. The repertoires were released in a freely available public database meant as a resource for research on the immune response to SARS-CoV-2. The samples were drawn from two sources: the first 160 participants of the ongoing ImmuneRACE study, and over 1,000 subjects contributed by 6 global collaborators. Nearly every sample came with metadata listing a de-identified subject ID, COVID-19 status, age in years and sex. Where HLA class I and class II types were available, the types were taken from metadata supplied by the sample provider, not from assay-based typing.

Here is what the overall study found, with its caveats: Clinical and demographic metadata were provided uncurated, with the amount varying by source and participant.

From the germline V gene, CDR1 is SGDLS and CDR2 is YYNGEE. At the junction V is shortened by 3 bases and J by 6 bases; bases outside the gene matches: 5. The CDR3 measures 15 amino acids from cysteine to phenylalanine. The CDR3 DNA has 45 bases and is translated from base 1. In regard to this clone: Its antigen is still unknown. Base qualities are not provided; no much larger clone lies one nucleotide away.

TCRbeta CDR3 regions were amplified from genomic DNA using the immunoSEQ Assay, a bias-controlled multiplex PCR. The published analysis was carried out like this. The number of nucleated cells in each sample was estimated from the amplification of reference gene primers within the assay. To quantify the absolute abundance of each unique TCRbeta CDR3 rearrangement, sequence reads were collapsed and filtered. For each sample, productive Simpson clonality was calculated by taking the square root of Simpson's diversity index across productive rearrangements. Imported from immuneACCESS, the table was reduced by TCRdb to in-frame sequences with V and J called. These copies leave out some clones; in studies compared against another copy, an unresolved V gene accounts for under half, and the cause of the remainder is not known. V and J calls and clone size follow that table, whereas D and trimming were derived from the DNA. This sample lists around 200,000 clones; around 91% were detected once. The ten largest clonotypes hold more than 0.75% of the sample.

Participants in the prospective study were aged about 18 to 95 years, lived in 20 to 25 United States geographic areas, and enrolled through a virtual design. In the prospective study, participants were assigned to cohorts based on the clinical history participants reported in a screening survey and a study questionnaire. Recovered participants in ImmuneRACE Cohort 3 were defined as having two consecutive negative NP/OP PCR tests, clearance from a healthcare professional, or resolution of symptoms. In the prospective study, whole blood, serum and a nasopharyngeal or oropharyngeal swab were collected from each participant by mobile phlebotomists. Additional blood draws and questionnaires over an approximately two-month period could optionally be provided by prospective study participants. Before DNA extraction, blood samples from the prospective study were shipped at room temperature or frozen.

Sequenced: PBMCs or T cells enriched from blood (not recorded which). The chain joins TRBV9 to TRBJ2-7, with 14 central nucleotides matching TRBD2. The receptor was derived from a young woman who had recovered from COVID-19. DNA sequence: TGTGCCAGCAGCGGAACCGGGACTAGCGGGAGCGAGCAGTACTTC. Its translation reads: CASSGTGTSGSEQYF.